This note documents a single TCR beta chain sequence. Trimming took 3 bases from V and 6 from J; bases not matched to a gene: 2. Per the germline V gene, CDR1 is SGHNT and CDR2 is YYREEE (reference sequence). The CDR3 totals 14 residues. The sample is drawn from a study of T cell changes during pregnancy in multiple sclerosis. Measured with immunoSEQ multiplex PCR; TCRdb has only the in-frame clones, and not every one. This sample yields around 63,000 clones, of which about nine tenths are seen a single time; under 2.5% belongs to the top ten. Material: peripheral blood, obtained in the third trimester of pregnancy. The chain uses TRBV5-4 and TRBJ2-1; 11 bases are shared with TRBD1. This clonotype originated in a female donor in good health, enrolled as a control in a pregnancy study. CDR3 nucleotide sequence: TGTGCCAGCAGCTCTGGGACAGGGGGCAATGAGCAGTTCTTC. Its protein product is CASSSGTGGNEQFF.